Described below is a single TCR beta chain sequence and its context. This specimen comes from a study of T cell responses to AZD1222 COVID-19 vaccine. The data were produced by immunoSEQ multiplex PCR, yet TCRdb's version contains in-frame clones alone and is incomplete. The sample includes some 99,000 clones, around 90% of them seen just once. Germline V gene data show CDR1 as SGHTA and CDR2 as FQGNSA. Trimming pared 1 base from V and 4 bases from J, leaving 9 bases between. The CDR3 totals 14 residues. The chain links TRBV7-2 to TRBJ2-3; D is unclear. The input for sequencing was peripheral blood, taken on day 0 of AZD1222 vaccination. The TCR was taken from an adult in good health. The CDR3 DNA reads TGTGCCAGCAGCTTAGTACAGTCCTCAGATACGCAGTATTTT. Amino acid sequence: CASSLVQSSDTQYF.